By share, the clone carrying this T cell receptor beta chain ranks as medium-sized. Its antigen is currently unknown. This CDR3 has 16 amino acids. Trimming left V 6 bases short and J 8 bases short, with 20 bases between. The data stem from a study of metastatic and nonmetastatic thyroid tumors. Study at large: The authors compared repertoires across blood and tumor or nodule tissue from malignant and benign thyroid patients. General observations from the study: Compared with benign nodules, malignant thyroid tumors were reported to have significantly higher TCR beta diversity in both blood and tumor.

MiXCR re-clonotyped the PCR reads for TCRdb. The data show 14,000 to 15,000 clones, with about 21% seen just once and about 14% held by the top ten. All patients were treatment-naive before thyroid surgery. The sample consisted of blood. The receptor comes from a female donor with papillary thyroid cancer or a benign thyroid nodule (not recorded which). Some clones in this sample may be carry-over from other donors' samples. The chain employs TRBV12-3 or TRBV12-4 and TRBJ1-6, with D unresolved. The CDR3 sequence: CASSNRPIWEDSPLHF. The CDR3 region has the DNA TGTGCCAGCAGCAATCGACCCATCTGGGAGGATTCACCCCTCCACTTT.